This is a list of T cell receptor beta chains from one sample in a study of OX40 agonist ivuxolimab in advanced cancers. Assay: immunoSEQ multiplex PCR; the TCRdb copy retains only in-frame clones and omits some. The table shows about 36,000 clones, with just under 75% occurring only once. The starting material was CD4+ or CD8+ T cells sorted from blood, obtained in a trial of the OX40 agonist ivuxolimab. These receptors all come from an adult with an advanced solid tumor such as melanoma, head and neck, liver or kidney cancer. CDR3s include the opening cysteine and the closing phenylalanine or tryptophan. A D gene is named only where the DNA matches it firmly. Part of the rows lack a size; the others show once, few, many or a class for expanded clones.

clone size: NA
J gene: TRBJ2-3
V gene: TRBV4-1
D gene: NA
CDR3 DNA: TGCGCCAGCAGCCAAGATCCGCGGGACAGTCAAATGGGCACAGATACGCAGTATTTT
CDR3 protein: CASSQDPRDSQMGTDTQYF

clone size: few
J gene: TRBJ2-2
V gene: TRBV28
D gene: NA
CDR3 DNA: TGTGCCAGCCGGGCAGGGTCGGGCACCGGGGAGCTGTTTTTT
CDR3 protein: CASRAGSGTGELFF

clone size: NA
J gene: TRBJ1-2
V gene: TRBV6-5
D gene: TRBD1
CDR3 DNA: TGTGCCAGCAGTAGGAGGGACAGTGATGGCTACACCTTC
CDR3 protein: CASSRRDSDGYTF

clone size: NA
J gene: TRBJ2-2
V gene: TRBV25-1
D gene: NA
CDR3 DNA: TGTGCCAGCACCTACGGGGTTCTGGACACCGGGGAGCTGTTTTTT
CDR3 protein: CASTYGVLDTGELFF

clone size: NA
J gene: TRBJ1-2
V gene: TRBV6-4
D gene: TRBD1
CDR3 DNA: TGTGCCAGCAGTCCCGGGACAGGGGGCGCGGCAGGGTCCGGCTACACCTTC
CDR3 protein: CASSPGTGGAAGSGYTF

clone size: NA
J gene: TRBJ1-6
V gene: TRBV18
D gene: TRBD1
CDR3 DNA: TGTGCCAGCTCCGAGGACAGGGGGAATTCACCCCTCCACTTT
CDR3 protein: CASSEDRGNSPLHF

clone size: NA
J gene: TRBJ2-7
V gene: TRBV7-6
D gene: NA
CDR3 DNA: TGTGCCAGCAGCTTAGCGCCTGACAGCTCCTACGAGCAGTACTTC
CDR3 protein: CASSLAPDSSYEQYF

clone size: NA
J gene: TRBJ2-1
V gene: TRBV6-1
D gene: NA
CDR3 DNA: TGTGCCAGGGGGGACTACAATGAGCAGTTCTTC
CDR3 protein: CARGDYNEQFF

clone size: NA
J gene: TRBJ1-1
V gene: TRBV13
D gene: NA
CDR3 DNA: TGTGCCAGCAGCGTCGGCCTGATCACTGAAGCTTTCTTT
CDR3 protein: CASSVGLITEAFF

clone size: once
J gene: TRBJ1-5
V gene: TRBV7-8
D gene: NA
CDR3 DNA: TGTGCCAGCAGCTTAGCAGGCGTTAATAGCAATCAGCCCCAGCATTTT
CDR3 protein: CASSLAGVNSNQPQHF

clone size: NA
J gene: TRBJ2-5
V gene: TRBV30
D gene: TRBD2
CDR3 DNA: TGTGCCTGGAGGACGGGGGGGAAAGAGACCCAGTACTTC
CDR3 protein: CAWRTGGKETQYF

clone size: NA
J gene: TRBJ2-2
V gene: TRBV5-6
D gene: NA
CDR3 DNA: TGTGCCAGCAGCTTGGTCAGTCACACCGGGGAGCTGTTTTTT
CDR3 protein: CASSLVSHTGELFF

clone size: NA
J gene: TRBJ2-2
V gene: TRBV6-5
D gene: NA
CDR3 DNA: TGTGCCAGCAGTTACTCGAGGGGGTCCGGGGAGCTGTTTTTT
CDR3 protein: CASSYSRGSGELFF

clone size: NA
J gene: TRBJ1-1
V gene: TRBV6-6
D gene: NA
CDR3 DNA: TGTGCCAGCAGTTACGCTCCCCATGGGAGCAACACTGAAGCTTTCTTT
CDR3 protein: CASSYAPHGSNTEAFF

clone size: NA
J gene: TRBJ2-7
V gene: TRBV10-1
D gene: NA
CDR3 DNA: TGCGCCAGCAGTGAGTCAGGGTGGGTTGGCGAGCAGTACTTC
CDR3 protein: CASSESGWVGEQYF

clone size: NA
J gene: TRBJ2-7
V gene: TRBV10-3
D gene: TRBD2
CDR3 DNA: TGTGCCACCCAATTGGCGGGGGGTGGCGAGCAGTACTTC
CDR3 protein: CATQLAGGGEQYF

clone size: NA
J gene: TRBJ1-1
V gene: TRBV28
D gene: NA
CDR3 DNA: TGTGCCAGCAGTTTAAGGGGTACTGAAGCTTTCTTT
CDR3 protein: CASSLRGTEAFF

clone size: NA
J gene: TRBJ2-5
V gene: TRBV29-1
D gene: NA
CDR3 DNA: TGCAGCGGAAATTTAGCAGGGCGAGAGACCCAGTACTTC
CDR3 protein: CSGNLAGRETQYF

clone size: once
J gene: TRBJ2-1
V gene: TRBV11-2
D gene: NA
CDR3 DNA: TGTGCCAGCAGCTTAGAGGGGACCCAGGGGTTCGGGACCTACAATGAGCAGTTCTTC
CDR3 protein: CASSLEGTQGFGTYNEQFF

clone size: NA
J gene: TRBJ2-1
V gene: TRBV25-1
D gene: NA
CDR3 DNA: TGTGCCAGCAGTGATATCTTTCCCTCTGAGCAGTTCTTC
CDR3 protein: CASSDIFPSEQFF

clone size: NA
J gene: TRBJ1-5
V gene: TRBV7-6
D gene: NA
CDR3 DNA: TGTGCCAGCAGCTTAGGCTTCGGTCAGCCCCAGCATTTT
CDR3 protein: CASSLGFGQPQHF

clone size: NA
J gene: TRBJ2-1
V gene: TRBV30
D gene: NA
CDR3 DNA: TGTGCCTGGAGGGGTCAGGGAACCTACAATGAGCAGTTCTTC
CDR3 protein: CAWRGQGTYNEQFF

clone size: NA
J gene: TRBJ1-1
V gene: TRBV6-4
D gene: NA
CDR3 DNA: TGTGCCAGCAGTGACTCTGGCGGGGTTACTGAAGCTTTCTTT
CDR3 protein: CASSDSGGVTEAFF

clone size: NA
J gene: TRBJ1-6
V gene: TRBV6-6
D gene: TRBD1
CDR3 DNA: TGTGCCAGCAGTTACCAAGCAGGGGGGGGTTCACCCCTCCACTTT
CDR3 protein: CASSYQAGGGSPLHF

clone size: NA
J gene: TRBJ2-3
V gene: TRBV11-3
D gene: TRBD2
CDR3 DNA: TGTGCCAGCAGCCTAAGAGGCGGGGGGGCTAACACAGATACGCAGTATTTT
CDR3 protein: CASSLRGGGANTDTQYF

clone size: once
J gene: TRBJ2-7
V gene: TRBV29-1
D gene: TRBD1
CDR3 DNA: TGCAGCGTTGAAAACAGGGGCACCTACGAGCAGTACTTC
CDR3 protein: CSVENRGTYEQYF

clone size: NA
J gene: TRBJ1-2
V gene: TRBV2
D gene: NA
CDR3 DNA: TGTGCCAGCCGGCTAGACTATGGCTACACCTTC
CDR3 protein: CASRLDYGYTF

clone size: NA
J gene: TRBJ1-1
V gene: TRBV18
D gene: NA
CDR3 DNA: TGTGCCAGCTCACCATGGAGGCAGATGAACACTGAAGCTTTCTTT
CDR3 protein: CASSPWRQMNTEAFF

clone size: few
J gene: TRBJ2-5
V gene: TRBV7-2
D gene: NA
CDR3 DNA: TGTGCCAGCAGCTTTCCGGGACAAGGAGGGGAGACCCAGTACTTC
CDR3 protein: CASSFPGQGGETQYF

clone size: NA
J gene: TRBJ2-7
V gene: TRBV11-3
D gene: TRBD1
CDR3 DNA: TGTGCCAGCAGCCCCGGGACAGCATCCTACGAGCAGTACTTC
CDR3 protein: CASSPGTASYEQYF

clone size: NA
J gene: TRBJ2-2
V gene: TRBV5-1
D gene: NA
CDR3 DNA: TGCGCCAGCAGCTTGGTGCTGGCGACCACCGGGGAGCTGTTTTTT
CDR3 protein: CASSLVLATTGELFF

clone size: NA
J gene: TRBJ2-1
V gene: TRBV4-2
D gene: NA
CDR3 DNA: TGTGCCAGCAGCCAAAATTTAGGCCCCGACAATGAGCAGTTCTTC
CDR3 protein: CASSQNLGPDNEQFF

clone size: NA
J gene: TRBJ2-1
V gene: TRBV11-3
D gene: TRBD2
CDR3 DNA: TGTGCCAGCAGCTTAGCCGGGACTAGCGGGGGGGGTGAGCAGTTCTTC
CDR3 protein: CASSLAGTSGGGEQFF

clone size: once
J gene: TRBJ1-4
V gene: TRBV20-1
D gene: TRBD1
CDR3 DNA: TGCAGTGCACCAGACAGGGGTCAACTGTTTTTT
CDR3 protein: CSAPDRGQLFF

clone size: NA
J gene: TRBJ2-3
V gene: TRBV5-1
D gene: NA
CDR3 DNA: TGCGCCAGCAGCTTGGTCACCCCTAGCACAGATACGCAGTATTTT
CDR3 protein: CASSLVTPSTDTQYF

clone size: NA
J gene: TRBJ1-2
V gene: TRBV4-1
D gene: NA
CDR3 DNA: TGCGCCAGCAGCCAAGATGGAATCGGACGCCCGTTTTATGGCTACACCTTC
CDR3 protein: CASSQDGIGRPFYGYTF

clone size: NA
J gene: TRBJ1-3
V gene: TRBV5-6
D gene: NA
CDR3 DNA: TGTGCCAGCAGCCCATTGGACAGAGATGGAAACACCATATATTTT
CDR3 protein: CASSPLDRDGNTIYF

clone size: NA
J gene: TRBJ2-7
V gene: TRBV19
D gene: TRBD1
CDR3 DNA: TGTGCCAGTAGTCTGGGACAGACTGCCTACGAGCAGTACTTC
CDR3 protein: CASSLGQTAYEQYF

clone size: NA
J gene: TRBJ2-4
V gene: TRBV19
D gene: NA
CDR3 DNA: TGTGCCAGTACCGCCAGTAGGGGGGCGATCGGCATTCAGTACTTC
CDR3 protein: CASTASRGAIGIQYF

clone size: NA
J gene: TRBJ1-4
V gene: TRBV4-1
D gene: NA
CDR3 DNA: TGCGCCAGCAGCCAAATGGGGGATGAAAAACTGTTTTTT
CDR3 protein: CASSQMGDEKLFF

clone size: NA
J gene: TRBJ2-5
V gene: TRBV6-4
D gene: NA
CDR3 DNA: TGTGCCAAAAGAGCGACCCAGTACTTC
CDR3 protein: CAKRATQYF

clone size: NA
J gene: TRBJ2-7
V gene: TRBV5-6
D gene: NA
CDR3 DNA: TGTGCCAGCAGAAAACGGGACCCCAGCTCCTACGAGCAGTACTTC
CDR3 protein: CASRKRDPSSYEQYF

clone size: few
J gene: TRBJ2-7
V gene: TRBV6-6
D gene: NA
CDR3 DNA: TGTGCCAGCAGTTATGATGGGGCGCGATTTTACGAGCAGTACTTC
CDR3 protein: CASSYDGARFYEQYF